These T cell receptor beta chains were read from a single sample in a study of T cells expressing NK-cell markers. Reanalyzing the 5' RACE reads, TCRdb keeps one entry per CDR3 protein, without DNA. In total, the table holds about 460,000 distinct CDR3 sequences. The specimen was blood T cells: a sorted CD56 or NKG2C T cell subset, CD4+ or CD8+ T cells, or bulk PBMC T cells (not recorded which). The receptor source for this set is a woman aged 45 to 65 in good health. Both conserved end residues are part of each CDR3. Each record gives: V gene, J gene, CDR3 protein.

V gene: TRBV6-5
J gene: TRBJ2-2
CDR3 protein: CASSYSAVGQITGELFF

V gene: TRBV20-1
J gene: TRBJ1-2
CDR3 protein: CSSLMGVYGYTF

V gene: TRBV12-3/TRBV12-4
J gene: TRBJ2-1
CDR3 protein: CASSQQGIRYNEQFF

V gene: TRBV12-3/TRBV12-4
J gene: TRBJ2-4
CDR3 protein: CASSLTPRLGENIQYF

V gene: TRBV6-6
J gene: TRBJ2-1
CDR3 protein: CASSLPASEQFF

V gene: TRBV13
J gene: TRBJ2-3
CDR3 protein: CASSIHRGDTQYF

V gene: TRBV29-1
J gene: TRBJ1-5
CDR3 protein: CSAGSGSGNQPQHF

V gene: TRBV19
J gene: TRBJ2-2
CDR3 protein: CASNRDTGELFF

V gene: TRBV18
J gene: TRBJ1-1
CDR3 protein: CASSPPGGFMNTEAFF

V gene: TRBV5-1
J gene: TRBJ2-3
CDR3 protein: CASSLVPLIPPSTDTQYF

V gene: TRBV12-3/TRBV12-4
J gene: TRBJ1-6
CDR3 protein: CASSATGPESPLHF

V gene: TRBV5-1
J gene: TRBJ2-6
CDR3 protein: CASSGGSGANVLTF

V gene: TRBV9
J gene: TRBJ2-7
CDR3 protein: CASSLGTGVPGLATYEQYF

V gene: TRBV12-5
J gene: TRBJ2-6
CDR3 protein: CASGPPSGTGANVLTF

V gene: TRBV28
J gene: TRBJ2-3
CDR3 protein: CASRGQGSDTQYF

V gene: TRBV5-5
J gene: TRBJ2-2
CDR3 protein: CASSSQLATNTGELFF

V gene: TRBV5-1
J gene: TRBJ2-5
CDR3 protein: CASSSGLAGGNQETQYF

V gene: TRBV25-1
J gene: TRBJ1-2
CDR3 protein: CASRAYNYGYTF

V gene: TRBV30
J gene: TRBJ2-1
CDR3 protein: CARAWGSNEQFF

V gene: TRBV20-1
J gene: TRBJ2-1
CDR3 protein: CSARRQGWEQFF

V gene: TRBV12-3/TRBV12-4
J gene: TRBJ1-2
CDR3 protein: CASSLQPVYGYTF

V gene: TRBV2
J gene: TRBJ2-3
CDR3 protein: CASRMAGSLDTQYF

V gene: TRBV3-1
J gene: TRBJ2-1
CDR3 protein: CASSQLRTGPRGNEQFF

V gene: TRBV12-3/TRBV12-4
J gene: TRBJ1-2
CDR3 protein: CASSMTGWYGYTF

V gene: TRBV12-3/TRBV12-4
J gene: TRBJ2-3
CDR3 protein: CASSLGWLATDTQYF